Shown below are 9 T cell receptor beta chains from a single sample sequenced in a study of blood T cell repertoires in COVID-19. TCRdb's table, derived via immunoSEQ multiplex PCR, lists solely in-frame clones and lacks some. The sample consists of 24,000 or so clones, 75% to 90% of them appearing once. Sequenced: peripheral blood. These receptors came from a human donor with active COVID-19. The donor label of this sample is uncertain.

The chain joins TRBV13 to TRBJ2-1, with 8 bases lining up with TRBD2. Trimming at V came to 5 bases and at J to 6 bases, leaving 9 bases not matched to a gene. The CDR3 is 15 amino acids. Germline lookup yields CDR1 PRHDT and CDR2 FYEKMQ (reference sequence). Written as DNA, the CDR3 is TGTGCCAGCAGCCCACTGCGGGGGGCCTTCAATGAGCAGTTCTTC. Translated, it gives CASSPLRGAFNEQFF. Filled out from reference TRBV13 and TRBJ2-1, the complete variable domain reads AAGVIQSPRHLIKEKRETATLKCYPIPRHDTVYWYQQGPGQDPQFLISFYEKMQSDKGSIPDRFSAQQFSDYHSELNMSSLELGDSALYFCASSPLRGAFNEQFFGPGTRLTVL.

The CDR3: CASSQETARQPQHF. Here the CDR3 DNA reads TGCGCCAGCAGCCAAGAGACAGCACGCCAGCCCCAGCATTTT. The chain recombines TRBV4-1 with TRBJ1-5, with TRBD1 as a possible D gene (5 bases). Germline V gene sequence: CDR1 MGHRA, CDR2 YSYEKL. This CDR3 region has 14 residues. Trimming cost V 0 bases and J 7 bases, with 10 bases left between them.

This clone was observed a handful of times. This chain joins TRBV7-2 and TRBJ1-5; D might be TRBD1 (5 bases). Germline CDR1 reads SGHTA; CDR2 reads FQGNSA. The CDR3 loop spans 15 amino acids. Trimming cost V 1 base and J 7 bases, with 14 bases left between them. Here the CDR3 DNA reads TGTGCCAGCAGCTTAGGGCGGGGCGCGGGGCAGCCCCAGCATTTT. Its protein is CASSLGRGAGQPQHF.

The gene calls are TRBV5-1 and TRBJ1-2; the D is unclear. Per the germline V gene, CDR1 is SGHRS and CDR2 is YFSETQ. The CDR3 extends over 13 amino acids. Trimming took 3 bases from V and 2 from J, leaving 8 bases between them. CDR3 in DNA: TGCGCCAGCAGCTCGCGACAAAACTATGGCTACACCTTC. Its protein product is CASSSRQNYGYTF.

Only one count was recorded for this clone. The V and J genes are TRBV7-2 and TRBJ2-3, with TRBD2 matching 7 bases. V shed 4 bases and J 3 bases; nucleotides not matched to a gene: 10. Germline V CDR1 and CDR2: SGHTA, FQGNSA. This CDR3 is 16 amino acids long. The CDR3 protein is CASSSFREAETDTQYF. CDR3 sequence (DNA): TGTGCCAGCAGCTCTTTCCGGGAGGCTGAGACAGATACGCAGTATTTT.

J is TRBJ2-3 and V is TRBV7-3; TRBD2 agrees at 7 bases. V was clipped by 4 bases and J by 3 bases; unmatched bases: 7. Germline V lookup: CDR1 SGHTA, CDR2 FQGTGA. The CDR3 length is 15 residues. This CDR3 reads CASSSGLDGTDTQYF. The CDR3 DNA follows: TGTGCCAGCAGCTCCGGACTAGATGGGACAGATACGCAGTATTTT.

The gene calls are TRBV19 and TRBJ1-3; D ambiguous. The CDR3 loop spans 15 amino acids. V was clipped by 4 bases and J by 0 bases, with 10 bases between them. The germline gives CDR1 LNHDA, CDR2 SQIVND (reference sequence). The CDR3 loop reads CASSSKAHSGNTIYF. The CDR3 bases are TGTGCCAGTAGTAGTAAAGCCCACTCTGGAAACACCATATATTTT.

The chain carries TRBV7-8 and TRBJ2-1; D is unclear. The CDR3 is 11 amino acids. CDR1 and CDR2 from the germline V gene are SGHVS and FQNEAQ. V was cut by 5 bases and J by 9 bases, with 8 bases left in between. The CDR3 DNA reads as TGTGCCAGCAGCCCCGCCGGTGAGCAGTTCTTC. Its protein is CASSPAGEQFF.

This clone was seen once. This CDR3 reads CASRRDREVSYEQYF. The CDR3 DNA reads as TGTGCCAGCAGGCGGGACAGGGAGGTTTCCTACGAGCAGTACTTC. The chain employs TRBV6-5 and TRBJ2-7, with TRBD1 matching over 9 bases. The length of the CDR3 is 15 residues. In germline, CDR1 is MNHEY, CDR2 SVGAGI. V lost 6 bases, J lost 1 base, and 7 bases stayed unmatched.